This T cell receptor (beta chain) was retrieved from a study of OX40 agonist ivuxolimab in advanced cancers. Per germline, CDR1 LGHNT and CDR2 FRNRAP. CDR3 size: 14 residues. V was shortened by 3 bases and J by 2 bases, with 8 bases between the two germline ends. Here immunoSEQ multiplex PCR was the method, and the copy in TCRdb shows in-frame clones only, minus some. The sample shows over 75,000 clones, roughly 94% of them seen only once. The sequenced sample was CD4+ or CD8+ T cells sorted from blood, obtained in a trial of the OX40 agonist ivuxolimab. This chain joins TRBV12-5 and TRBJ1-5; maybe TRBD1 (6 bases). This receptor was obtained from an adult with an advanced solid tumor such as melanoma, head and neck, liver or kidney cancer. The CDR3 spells CASGLGGGNQPQHF. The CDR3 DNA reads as TGTGCTAGTGGTTTAGGGGGAGGCAATCAGCCCCAGCATTTT.